The following is a TCR beta chain sequence with its context. Its antigen remains unidentified. This sample is drawn from a study of regulatory and conventional T cells in RAG deficiency. Study-wide points: Control T-cell subsets had markedly higher Shannon entropy and lower Simpson indices than RAG-deficient patients. Treg unique TCR beta sequences were approximately 95-fold fewer in Omenn syndrome and CID/AS patients than controls. Patient subsets had shorter CDR3s; Omenn Treg-Tconv overlap exceeded 85%.

Using immunoSEQ multiplex PCR, the repertoire was profiled, and TCRdb retains in-frame clones only, with some absent. The sample carries 34,000 or so clones, 89% recorded once. These records were also assigned to another study, of regulatory T cells. As that report states: The primer mix had 52 TRBV and 13 TRBJ primers.

The receptor was isolated from a human donor in good health. The sample taken for sequencing was CD8+ T cells sorted from blood.

The CDR3 loop is CSVDLGLTVETQYF. Here the CDR3 DNA reads TGCAGCGTTGACCTGGGACTAACGGTTGAGACCCAGTACTTC. J is TRBJ2-5 and V is TRBV29-1, with TRBD2 matching 7 bases. The CDR3 is made up of 14 amino acids. Germline V gene lookup returns CDR1 SQVTM and CDR2 ANQGSEA. After removal of 3 bases from V and 5 bases from J, the junction contained 9 bases not matched to a gene.